Listed below are T cell receptor beta chains from one sample, sequenced in a study of blood T cell repertoires in COVID-19. Assay used: immunoSEQ multiplex PCR; TCRdb lists only in-frame clones, some missing. The table has 150,000 to 200,000 clones, 80% to 90% seen once. Sequenced: peripheral blood. Source of these receptors: a woman in her 70s with COVID-19, enrolled during active disease. The CDR3 runs from the conserved cysteine through the conserved F or W. The D gene is left open where the match is weak. Expanded clones are given a class, and other clones once, few, many or no size at all.

d_gene	v_gene	j_gene	abundance	len	CDR3nt	CDR3aa
.	TRBV11-2	TRBJ1-1	.	14	TGTGCCAGCAGCTTACAGACCCAGGGCACTGAAGCTTTCTTT	CASSLQTQGTEAFF
TRBD2	TRBV6-5	TRBJ2-1	.	15	TGTGCCAGCAGCGCCGATGAGCGGGAGGCGGATGAGCAGTTCTTC	CASSADEREADEQFF
.	TRBV6-2/TRBV6-3	TRBJ2-7	.	14	TGTGCCAGCAGTTACTCCCACAGGGTCCACGAGCAGTACTTC	CASSYSHRVHEQYF
.	TRBV12-1	TRBJ2-1	.	16	TGTGCCAGCAGCTTATCCGGGACTGGCTCCTACAATGAGCAGTTCTTC	CASSLSGTGSYNEQFF
.	TRBV7-9	TRBJ1-4	.	17	TGTGCCAGCAGCACACAATATCTAGGGGGAGAAAATGAAAAACTGTTTTTT	CASSTQYLGGENEKLFF
.	TRBV20-1	TRBJ1-1	.	11	TGCAGTGCTAGAGCCGAGATTGAAGCTTTCTTT	CSARAEIEAFF
.	TRBV15	TRBJ1-3	.	13	TGTGCCACCAGCAGCCGGGATGGAAACACCATATATTTT	CATSSRDGNTIYF
.	TRBV12-3/TRBV12-4	TRBJ2-1	.	13	TGTGCCAGCAGAACCCTTGCGGGCAATGAGCAGTTCTTC	CASRTLAGNEQFF
TRBD2	TRBV4-2	TRBJ2-5	.	18	TGTGCCAGCAGCCAAGATCAGGGGACTAGCGGTCCTCAAGAGACCCAGTACTTC	CASSQDQGTSGPQETQYF
TRBD1	TRBV3-1/TRBV3-2	TRBJ1-6	.	14	TGTGCCAGCAGCCAACAGGGGGATAATTCACCCCTCCACTTT	CASSQQGDNSPLHF
.	TRBV11-3	TRBJ2-7	once	13	TGTGCCAGTTCTAGGAGTAGCGGCTACGAGCAGTACTTC	CASSRSSGYEQYF
.	TRBV27	TRBJ1-4	.	13	TGTGCCAGCAGTTTAGGGGGGGCGCGAAAACTGTTTTTT	CASSLGGARKLFF
TRBD1	TRBV24-1	TRBJ1-5	.	14	TGTGCCACCAGTGATGGGGACAGGGTCTGGCCCCAGCATTTT	CATSDGDRVWPQHF
.	TRBV28	TRBJ2-3	.	13	TGTGCCAGCAGTTTATCAAGCACAGATACGCAGTATTTT	CASSLSSTDTQYF
.	TRBV19	TRBJ2-1	once	14	TGTGCCAGTAGTACTCCCGGGACCTACAATGAGCAGTTCTTC	CASSTPGTYNEQFF
TRBD1	TRBV29-1	TRBJ2-3	once	13	TGCAGCACCTCGGGACAGTTGACAGATACGCAGTATTTT	CSTSGQLTDTQYF
.	TRBV5-4	TRBJ2-2	.	15	TGTGCCAGCAGCAGGACAAATCCGAACACCGGGGAGCTGTTTTTT	CASSRTNPNTGELFF
TRBD2	TRBV19	TRBJ2-3	once	15	TGTGCCAGTAGTATTGGCGGGAGGATAGGTGATACGCAGTATTTT	CASSIGGRIGDTQYF
TRBD2	TRBV5-1	TRBJ2-6	.	18	TGCGCCAGCAGCTTGAGCGGGGACTCCACCTTCGGGGCCAACGTCCTGACTTTC	CASSLSGDSTFGANVLTF
TRBD1	TRBV5-4	TRBJ1-1	.	17	TGTGCCAGCAGCTTACCGGGACAGGGATACATGAACACTGAAGCTTTCTTT	CASSLPGQGYMNTEAFF
.	TRBV10-3	TRBJ2-7	.	12	TGTGCCATCAGTGAGTATGAGGGCGAGCAGTACTTC	CAISEYEGEQYF
.	TRBV12-3/TRBV12-4	TRBJ1-2	once	12	TGTGCCAGCAGTGATAGCGGGTATGGCTACACCTTC	CASSDSGYGYTF
.	TRBV3-1/TRBV3-2	TRBJ1-1	.	14	TGTGCCAGCAGCCAAAATCGGGGAGCCACTGAAGCTTTCTTT	CASSQNRGATEAFF
.	TRBV9	TRBJ1-1	.	15	TGTGCCAGCAGCGTAGCCCATCGGGGGAACACTGAAGCTTTCTTT	CASSVAHRGNTEAFF
.	TRBV19	TRBJ2-7	.	16	TGTGCCAGCCAACTGTCGTGGAGGGGGCGCCTTGACGAGCAGTACTTC	CASQLSWRGRLDEQYF
.	TRBV6-5	TRBJ1-1	.	13	TGTGCCAGCACCTACCGGGACATGACTGAAGCTTTCTTT	CASTYRDMTEAFF
.	TRBV19	TRBJ1-1	few	12	TGTGCCAGTAGTCGGCAGGGCCTTGAAGCTTTCTTT	CASSRQGLEAFF
TRBD2	TRBV27	TRBJ2-6	.	17	TGTGCCAGCGGTGGACTAGCGGGTCCCTCTGGGGCCAACGTCCTGACTTTC	CASGGLAGPSGANVLTF
TRBD1	TRBV29-1	TRBJ1-1	.	14	TGCAGCGTATTACAGGGGATGGCGAACACTGAAGCTTTCTTT	CSVLQGMANTEAFF
.	TRBV18	TRBJ1-2	.	13	TGTGCCAGCTCACCTGACACTAACTATGGCTACACCTTC	CASSPDTNYGYTF
.	TRBV6-5	TRBJ1-5	.	14	TGTGCCAGCAGCCGTGAGCGGGGCAATCAGCCCCAGCATTTT	CASSRERGNQPQHF
TRBD1	TRBV2	TRBJ1-5	.	16	TGTGCCAGCAGATCGGGACAGGGGGCGAGGGGTCAGCCCCAGCATTTT	CASRSGQGARGQPQHF
.	TRBV27	TRBJ1-1	.	14	TGTGCCAGCAGTTTTTGGGGCTCGGAGGGTGAAGCTTTCTTT	CASSFWGSEGEAFF
.	TRBV15	TRBJ1-4	once	16	TGTGCCACCAGTCGAAACCAGGGTTCAACTAATGAAAAACTGTTTTTT	CATSRNQGSTNEKLFF
.	TRBV27	TRBJ2-5	.	13	TGTGCCACCTCGCGGCAGGAGGGGGAGACCCAGTACTTC	CATSRQEGETQYF
TRBD1	TRBV7-9	TRBJ1-2	.	14	TGTGCCAGCAGCGATGACAGGGTCGCCTATGGCTACACCTTC	CASSDDRVAYGYTF
.	TRBV7-9	TRBJ1-5	.	16	TGTGCCAGCAGCGCTCACCCCCGGGGAGAGAATCAGCCCCAGCATTTT	CASSAHPRGENQPQHF
.	TRBV6-5	TRBJ1-2	.	14	TGTGCCAGCAGTTACTTCGGACGGACTATGGGCTACACCTTC	CASSYFGRTMGYTF
TRBD2	TRBV18	TRBJ2-7	.	15	TGTGCCAGCTCACCACCGACTAGCGGGAACTACGAGCAGTACTTC	CASSPPTSGNYEQYF
TRBD2	TRBV14	TRBJ2-7	.	15	TGTGCCAGCAGCCAAGGGGCTAGCGGCTTCTACGAGCAGTACTTC	CASSQGASGFYEQYF
.	TRBV5-6	TRBJ2-1	.	15	TGTGCCAGCAGGCATAGCGGACGATCCTACAATGAGCAGTTCTTC	CASRHSGRSYNEQFF
.	TRBV6-5	TRBJ2-7	.	16	TGTGCCAGCAGTTACCTTACCACCTCTCTGGCCTCCGAGCAGTACTTC	CASSYLTTSLASEQYF
.	TRBV5-1	TRBJ2-2	.	15	TGCGCCAGCACCATCCAAATGGGAGACACCGGGGAGCTGTTTTTT	CASTIQMGDTGELFF
.	TRBV2	TRBJ2-5	.	13	TGTGCCCAAAGAAGGGGGATTCAAGAGACCCAGTACTTC	CAQRRGIQETQYF
.	TRBV6-2/TRBV6-3	TRBJ2-1	.	16	TGTGCCAGCAGTACCCTTAGCGGTCAGAACTACAATGAGCAGTTCTTC	CASSTLSGQNYNEQFF
.	TRBV30	TRBJ1-1	.	14	TGTGCCTGGAGTAAGGGGTTTGGGGTCCCTGAAGCTTTCTTT	CAWSKGFGVPEAFF
.	TRBV30	TRBJ2-7	.	15	TGTGCCTGGAGTGTACCTACAGAAAGTTTCTACGAGCAGTACTTC	CAWSVPTESFYEQYF
.	TRBV7-9	TRBJ2-2	.	12	TGTGCCGTCGGGATGAACACCGGGGAGCTGTTTTTT	CAVGMNTGELFF
.	TRBV11-1	TRBJ2-6	once	15	TGTGCCAGCAGCTCCGGTCGGTCTGGGGCCAACGTCCTGACTTTC	CASSSGRSGANVLTF
.	TRBV28	TRBJ2-7	.	11	TGTGCCAGCAGTTTATCACTGGAGCAGTACTTC	CASSLSLEQYF
.	TRBV4-1	TRBJ1-1	.	15	TGCGCCAGCAGCCTTCAGACTACGGTCAACACTGAAGCTTTCTTT	CASSLQTTVNTEAFF